This T cell receptor beta chain came from a study of Ad26.COV2.S vaccination and SARS-CoV-2 variants. Study at large: Intramuscular Ad26.COV2.S doses were given once or twice, 56 days apart.

The table came from immunoSEQ multiplex PCR; TCRdb's copy has only in-frame clones and leaves some out. The data contain more than 300,000 clones, approximately 86% of them singletons. CDR1 and CDR2 (germline): LNHDA, SQIVND (reference sequence). The CDR3 length is 15 residues. The J segment lost 6 bases and the V segment lost 4 bases, leaving 12 bases of the junction unmatched. This clone was observed a handful of times. Its specificity is unknown. Documented treatment: over 15 received Ad26.COV2.S at low or high dose, single or two shots; about 5 received placebo; per-sample allocation not given. Sample collection was performed on day 63 after the first vaccine or placebo injection. Ad26.COV2.S expressed prefusion-stabilized spike from the original Wuhan strain. General study points: Similar non-spike TCR breadth was seen in vaccine and placebo recipients. After vaccination, substantial breadth of spike-specific CD8+ and CD4+ responses was reported.

The receptor was derived from a person between 18 and 60 years old who received the Ad26.COV2.S COVID-19 vaccine or a placebo. The chain links TRBV19 to TRBJ2-7; 7 nucleotides agree with TRBD1. The sample here was peripheral blood, taken in a trial of Ad26.COV2.S vaccine versus placebo. Here the CDR3 DNA reads TGTGCCAGTAGTAGAACCGGGACAGTTACGGCCGAGCAGTACTTC. It encodes CASSRTGTVTAEQYF.